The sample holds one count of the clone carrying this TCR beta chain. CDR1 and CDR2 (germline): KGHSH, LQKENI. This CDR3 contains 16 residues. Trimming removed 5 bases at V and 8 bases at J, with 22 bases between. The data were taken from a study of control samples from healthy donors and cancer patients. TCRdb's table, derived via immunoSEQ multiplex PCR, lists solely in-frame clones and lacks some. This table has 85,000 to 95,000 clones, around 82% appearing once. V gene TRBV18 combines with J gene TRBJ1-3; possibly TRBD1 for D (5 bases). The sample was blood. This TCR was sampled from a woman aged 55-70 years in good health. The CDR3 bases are TGTGCCAGCTCAACCTACCTGAGGGGCTCCGGAGACACCATATATTTT. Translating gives CASSTYLRGSGDTIYF.